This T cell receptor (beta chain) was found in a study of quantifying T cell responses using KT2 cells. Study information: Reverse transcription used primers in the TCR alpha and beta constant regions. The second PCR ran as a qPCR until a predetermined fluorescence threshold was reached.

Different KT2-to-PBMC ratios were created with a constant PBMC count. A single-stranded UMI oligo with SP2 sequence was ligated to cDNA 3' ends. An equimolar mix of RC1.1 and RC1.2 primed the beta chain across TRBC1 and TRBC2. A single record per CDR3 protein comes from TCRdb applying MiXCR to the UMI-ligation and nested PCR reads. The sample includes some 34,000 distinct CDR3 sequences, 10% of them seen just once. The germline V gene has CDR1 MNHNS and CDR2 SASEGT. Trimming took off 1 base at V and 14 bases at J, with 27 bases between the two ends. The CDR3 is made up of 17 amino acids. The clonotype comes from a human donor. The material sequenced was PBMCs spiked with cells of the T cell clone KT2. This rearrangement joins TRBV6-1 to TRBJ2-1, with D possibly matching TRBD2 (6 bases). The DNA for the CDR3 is TGTGCCAGCAGTGAAGTCGTCGACACCCCGACGGGCGGAGGGGAGTTCTTC. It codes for CASSEVVDTPTGGGEFF.